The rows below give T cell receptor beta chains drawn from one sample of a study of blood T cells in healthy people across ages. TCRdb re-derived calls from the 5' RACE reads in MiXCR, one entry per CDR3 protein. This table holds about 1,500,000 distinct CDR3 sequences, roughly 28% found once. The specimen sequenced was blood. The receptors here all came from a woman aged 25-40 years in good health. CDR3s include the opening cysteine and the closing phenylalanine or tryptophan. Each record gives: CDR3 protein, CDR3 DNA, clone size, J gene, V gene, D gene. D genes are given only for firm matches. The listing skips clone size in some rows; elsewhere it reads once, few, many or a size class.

CDR3aa: CAWTGSPFYEQYF
CDR3nt: TGTGCCTGGACGGGTAGCCCATTCTACGAGCAGTACTTC
abundance: .
j_gene: TRBJ2-7
v_gene: TRBV30
d_gene: .

CDR3aa: CSYRGGISGETQYF
CDR3nt: TGCAGTTATCGGGGCGGAATCAGTGGTGAGACCCAGTACTTC
abundance: .
j_gene: TRBJ2-5
v_gene: TRBV20-1
d_gene: .

CDR3aa: CASSLVLGWSEQYF
CDR3nt: TGTGCCAGCAGCTTGGTACTGGGGTGGAGCGAGCAGTACTTC
abundance: .
j_gene: TRBJ2-7
v_gene: TRBV5-5
d_gene: .

CDR3aa: CSVPFGPGTQYF
CDR3nt: .
abundance: few
j_gene: TRBJ2-5
v_gene: TRBV20-1
d_gene: .

CDR3aa: CASSFNPPPYEQYF
CDR3nt: TGTGCCAGCAGCTTTAATCCTCCCCCCTACGAGCAGTACTTC
abundance: .
j_gene: TRBJ2-7
v_gene: TRBV7-2
d_gene: .

CDR3aa: CASSEASGSRPDTQYF
CDR3nt: TGTGCCAGCAGTGAAGCTAGCGGGTCTCGGCCAGATACGCAGTATTTT
abundance: .
j_gene: TRBJ2-3
v_gene: TRBV6-1
d_gene: TRBD2

CDR3aa: CASIVPAGQGRGEQYF
CDR3nt: TGTGCCAGCATCGTACCAGCGGGACAGGGGAGGGGCGAGCAGTACTTC
abundance: .
j_gene: TRBJ2-7
v_gene: TRBV9
d_gene: TRBD1

CDR3aa: CASSQGAGVSYNEQFF
CDR3nt: TGTGCCAGCAGCCAAGGGGCGGGAGTATCCTACAATGAGCAGTTCTTC
abundance: .
j_gene: TRBJ2-1
v_gene: TRBV3-1
d_gene: TRBD2

CDR3aa: CASSASQARTDTQYF
CDR3nt: TGTGCCAGCAGTGCCTCCCAGGCCCGCACAGATACGCAGTATTTT
abundance: few
j_gene: TRBJ2-3
v_gene: TRBV6-4
d_gene: .

CDR3aa: CASSLAGDDTDTQYF
CDR3nt: TGTGCCAGCAGCTTAGCCGGGGACGACACAGATACGCAGTATTTT
abundance: .
j_gene: TRBJ2-3
v_gene: TRBV7-6
d_gene: .

CDR3aa: CASSEGQIYGYTF
CDR3nt: TGCGCCAGCAGTGAGGGGCAGATCTATGGCTACACCTTC
abundance: .
j_gene: TRBJ1-2
v_gene: TRBV10-2
d_gene: .

CDR3aa: CSVLGGTVYPQYF
CDR3nt: TGCAGTGTCCTAGGGGGGACAGTCTATCCGCAGTATTTT
abundance: .
j_gene: TRBJ2-3
v_gene: TRBV20-1
d_gene: .

CDR3aa: CASSHSVNVEQFF
CDR3nt: TGCGCCAGCAGCCATTCAGTGAATGTTGAGCAGTTCTTC
abundance: many
j_gene: TRBJ2-1
v_gene: TRBV4-3
d_gene: .

CDR3aa: CASRGENRDITANYGYTF
CDR3nt: TGTGCCAGCAGGGGAGAAAACAGGGATATAACAGCTAACTATGGCTACACCTTC
abundance: few
j_gene: TRBJ1-2
v_gene: TRBV12-3/TRBV12-4
d_gene: .

CDR3aa: CARSPLHF
CDR3nt: TGCGCCAGGTCACCCCTCCACTTT
abundance: .
j_gene: TRBJ1-6
v_gene: TRBV5-1
d_gene: .

CDR3aa: CASRPSGTRGYEQYF
CDR3nt: TGTGCCAGCAGACCCTCCGGGACCCGGGGCTACGAGCAGTACTTC
abundance: .
j_gene: TRBJ2-7
v_gene: TRBV6-2/TRBV6-3
d_gene: .

CDR3aa: CSVAWVDEQYF
CDR3nt: TGCAGCGTTGCGTGGGTCGACGAGCAGTACTTC
abundance: few
j_gene: TRBJ2-7
v_gene: TRBV29-1
d_gene: .

CDR3aa: CASSEGGATQAFF
CDR3nt: TGTGCCAGCAGTGAGGGGGGGGCCACTCAAGCTTTCTTT
abundance: few
j_gene: TRBJ1-1
v_gene: TRBV25-1
d_gene: .

CDR3aa: CASTGAGGNTGELFF
CDR3nt: TGTGCCAGCACGGGAGCTGGAGGGAACACCGGGGAGCTGTTTTTT
abundance: few
j_gene: TRBJ2-2
v_gene: TRBV7-9
d_gene: .

CDR3aa: CASSYSEGGHYNEQFF
CDR3nt: TGTGCCAGCAGTTACTCGGAGGGGGGGCATTACAATGAGCAGTTCTTC
abundance: few
j_gene: TRBJ2-1
v_gene: TRBV6-7
d_gene: .

CDR3aa: CASSFDRRNTEAFF
CDR3nt: TGTGCCAGCAGCTTTGACAGGAGGAACACTGAAGCTTTCTTT
abundance: few
j_gene: TRBJ1-1
v_gene: TRBV2
d_gene: .

CDR3aa: CSAPSGGGAGYTF
CDR3nt: TGCAGTGCCCCGTCGGGGGGCGGGGCTGGCTACACCTTC
abundance: many
j_gene: TRBJ1-2
v_gene: TRBV20-1
d_gene: .

CDR3aa: CATSSDQGSQLYNEQFF
CDR3nt: TGTGCCACCAGCAGTGACCAGGGGTCCCAGCTCTACAATGAGCAGTTCTTC
abundance: .
j_gene: TRBJ2-1
v_gene: TRBV15
d_gene: .

CDR3aa: CASSVQATEKLFF
CDR3nt: TGTGCCAGCAGCGTACAAGCGACGGAGAAACTGTTTTTT
abundance: .
j_gene: TRBJ1-4
v_gene: TRBV6-6
d_gene: .

CDR3aa: CSSSFAGESYNEQFF
CDR3nt: TGTTCCAGCAGCTTCGCGGGAGAGTCCTACAATGAGCAGTTCTTC
abundance: .
j_gene: TRBJ2-1
v_gene: TRBV7-2
d_gene: TRBD2

CDR3aa: CASSLSTPPTDTQYF
CDR3nt: TGTGCCAGCTCATTAAGCACACCCCCCACAGATACGCAGTATTTT
abundance: .
j_gene: TRBJ2-3
v_gene: TRBV18
d_gene: .

CDR3aa: CASSLGGNSGYTF
CDR3nt: TGCGCCAGCAGCTTGGGGGGGAACTCCGGCTACACCTTC
abundance: many
j_gene: TRBJ1-2
v_gene: TRBV5-1
d_gene: .

CDR3aa: CASSPSGTGASYEQYF
CDR3nt: TGTGCCAGCTCACCTTCGGGAACAGGGGCCTCCTACGAGCAGTACTTC
abundance: .
j_gene: TRBJ2-7
v_gene: TRBV18
d_gene: TRBD1

CDR3aa: CASSSPIGGGGWGSSGANVLTF
CDR3nt: TGTGCCAGCAGTTCCCCCATAGGGGGCGGTGGGTGGGGCAGCTCTGGGGCCAACGTCCTGACTTTC
abundance: .
j_gene: TRBJ2-6
v_gene: TRBV28
d_gene: TRBD1

CDR3aa: CSAPRDSYEQYF
CDR3nt: TGCAGTGCTCCCCGGGACAGCTACGAGCAGTACTTC
abundance: .
j_gene: TRBJ2-7
v_gene: TRBV20-1
d_gene: TRBD1

CDR3aa: CSATSGTGGGNEQFF
CDR3nt: TGCAGTGCCACATCCGGGACAGGGGGCGGCAATGAGCAGTTCTTC
abundance: once
j_gene: TRBJ2-1
v_gene: TRBV20-1
d_gene: TRBD1

CDR3aa: CSAPSAGAHNEQFF
CDR3nt: TGCAGTGCTCCCTCGGCGGGGGCCCACAATGAGCAGTTCTTC
abundance: .
j_gene: TRBJ2-1
v_gene: TRBV20-1
d_gene: .

CDR3aa: CASSSGLVEQFF
CDR3nt: TGCGCCAGCAGCTCAGGGTTAGTTGAGCAGTTCTTC
abundance: few
j_gene: TRBJ2-1
v_gene: TRBV5-1
d_gene: .

CDR3aa: CAGSLADRSTDTQYF
CDR3nt: TGCGCCGGCAGCTTGGCCGACAGGAGCACAGATACGCAGTATTTT
abundance: .
j_gene: TRBJ2-3
v_gene: TRBV5-1
d_gene: .

CDR3aa: CASSSRDPPGGEQFF
CDR3nt: TGTGCCAGCAGCTCCCGAGACCCGCCAGGCGGTGAGCAGTTCTTC
abundance: few
j_gene: TRBJ2-1
v_gene: TRBV7-2
d_gene: .

CDR3aa: CAWSVRMFQAGDPWQYF
CDR3nt: TGTGCCTGGAGTGTACGGATGTTTCAAGCGGGAGATCCATGGCAGTACTTC
abundance: few
j_gene: TRBJ2-7
v_gene: TRBV30
d_gene: TRBD2

CDR3aa: CSAGRQPGELFF
CDR3nt: TGCAGTGCTGGACGCCAGCCCGGGGAGCTGTTTTTT
abundance: .
j_gene: TRBJ2-2
v_gene: TRBV20-1
d_gene: .

CDR3aa: CASSPGGISNQPQHF
CDR3nt: TGTGCCAGCAGTCCGGGCGGTATTAGCAATCAGCCCCAGCATTTT
abundance: many
j_gene: TRBJ1-5
v_gene: TRBV7-2
d_gene: .

CDR3aa: CSVLKDRETQYF
CDR3nt: TGCAGCGTTCTTAAGGATCGGGAGACCCAGTACTTC
abundance: many
j_gene: TRBJ2-5
v_gene: TRBV29-1
d_gene: .

CDR3aa: CASSQEYQRGYTF
CDR3nt: TGTGCCAGCAGCCAAGAGTACCAGCGAGGCTACACCTTC
abundance: .
j_gene: TRBJ1-2
v_gene: TRBV3-1
d_gene: .

CDR3aa: CAVAGQGYNEQFF
CDR3nt: TGTGCCGTGGCGGGACAGGGATACAATGAGCAGTTCTTC
abundance: few
j_gene: TRBJ2-1
v_gene: TRBV27
d_gene: TRBD1

CDR3aa: CNAGGHGNTEAFF
CDR3nt: TGCAATGCTGGAGGACACGGAAACACTGAAGCTTTCTTT
abundance: .
j_gene: TRBJ1-1
v_gene: TRBV20-1
d_gene: .

CDR3aa: CASSPTWGSTATDTQYF
CDR3nt: TGTGCCAGCAGCCCCACCTGGGGTAGCACTGCCACAGATACGCAGTATTTT
abundance: few
j_gene: TRBJ2-3
v_gene: TRBV7-2
d_gene: .

CDR3aa: CATSRDLRPNYGYTF
CDR3nt: TGTGCCACCAGCAGAGATCTCCGGCCTAACTATGGCTACACCTTC
abundance: many
j_gene: TRBJ1-2
v_gene: TRBV15
d_gene: .

CDR3aa: CASSQEGVPFDTQYF
CDR3nt: TGCGCCAGCAGCCAAGAGGGGGTACCATTCGATACGCAGTATTTT
abundance: few
j_gene: TRBJ2-3
v_gene: TRBV4-3
d_gene: .

CDR3aa: CSLRAQAGETQYF
CDR3nt: TGCAGCCTCCGTGCGCAGGCTGGAGAGACCCAGTACTTC
abundance: many
j_gene: TRBJ2-5
v_gene: TRBV29-1
d_gene: .

CDR3aa: CSGDRGPDGYTF
CDR3nt: TGCAGCGGCGACAGGGGGCCAGATGGCTACACCTTC
abundance: few
j_gene: TRBJ1-2
v_gene: TRBV29-1
d_gene: TRBD1

CDR3aa: CASTPTSSLYNEQFF
CDR3nt: TGCGCCAGCACGCCGACTAGCTCCCTCTACAATGAGCAGTTCTTC
abundance: many
j_gene: TRBJ2-1
v_gene: TRBV5-1
d_gene: TRBD2